The rows below give T cell receptor beta chains drawn from one sample of a study of blood T cells in healthy people across ages. TCRdb reprocessed the 5' RACE reads via MiXCR and lists one record per CDR3 protein. The table has some 1.1 million distinct CDR3 sequences, 30% to 40% seen once; the top ten hold around 13%. Input material: blood. The receptors shown here come from a man aged 18 to 35 in good health. Each CDR3 is given with its conserved first and last residue. D genes are given only for firm matches. Clone size is stated in some rows and not others, as once, few, many or a class when expanded.

D	size	V	J	CDR3	DNA
.	.	TRBV5-1	TRBJ1-1	CASSLTSGTLNTEAFF	TGCGCCAGCAGCTTGACATCCGGGACCTTGAACACTGAAGCTTTCTTT
TRBD2	few	TRBV7-9	TRBJ2-5	CASSTSVGQETQYF	TGTGCCAGCAGCACTAGCGTGGGACAAGAGACCCAGTACTTC
TRBD1	.	TRBV20-1	TRBJ1-1	CSASDTGGREGAFF	TGCAGTGCTAGTGATACAGGGGGTAGAGAAGGAGCTTTCTTT
.	few	TRBV12-3/TRBV12-4	TRBJ2-2	CASGHPDGELFF	TGTGCCAGCGGTCATCCAGACGGGGAGCTGTTTTTT
TRBD1	.	TRBV27	TRBJ1-1	CASSFLGQGPTEAFF	TGTGCCAGCAGTTTTCTAGGACAGGGACCGACTGAAGCTTTCTTT
.	.	TRBV6-6	TRBJ1-6	CAGSYSHGYSPLHF	TGTGCCGGCAGTTACTCCCACGGATATTCACCCCTCCACTTT
TRBD2	.	TRBV5-1	TRBJ2-1	CASSLAAGTSGASSYNEQFF	TGCGCCAGCAGCTTGGCAGCGGGGACTAGCGGGGCAAGCTCCTACAATGAGCAGTTCTTC
.	.	TRBV27	TRBJ2-7	CASSLSGPGSSYKEQYF	TGTGCCAGCAGTTTATCGGGTCCAGGGAGCTCCTACAAGGAGCAGTACTTC
TRBD1	.	TRBV24-1	TRBJ1-4	CATSDPVGGNEKLFF	TGTGCCACCAGTGACCCCGTAGGGGGCAATGAAAAACTGTTTTTT
.	.	TRBV4-1	TRBJ2-3	CASSQGPGGQSTDTQYF	TGCGCCAGCAGCCAAGGCCCCGGGGGACAGAGCACAGATACGCAGTATTTT
TRBD1	.	TRBV5-1	TRBJ2-1	CASSVGTGFNEQFF	TGCGCCAGCAGCGTCGGGACAGGGTTCAATGAGCAGTTCTTC
.	.	TRBV7-6	TRBJ1-1	CASSANGVFSEAFF	TGTGCCAGCAGCGCAAATGGGGTGTTCTCTGAAGCTTTCTTT
.	.	TRBV4-3	TRBJ2-1	CASSQDDGLGQFF	TGCGCCAGCAGCCAAGATGACGGACTCGGGCAGTTCTTC
.	.	TRBV7-6	TRBJ2-1	CASSLTAPYNEQFF	TGTGCCAGCAGCTTGACAGCACCCTACAATGAGCAGTTCTTC